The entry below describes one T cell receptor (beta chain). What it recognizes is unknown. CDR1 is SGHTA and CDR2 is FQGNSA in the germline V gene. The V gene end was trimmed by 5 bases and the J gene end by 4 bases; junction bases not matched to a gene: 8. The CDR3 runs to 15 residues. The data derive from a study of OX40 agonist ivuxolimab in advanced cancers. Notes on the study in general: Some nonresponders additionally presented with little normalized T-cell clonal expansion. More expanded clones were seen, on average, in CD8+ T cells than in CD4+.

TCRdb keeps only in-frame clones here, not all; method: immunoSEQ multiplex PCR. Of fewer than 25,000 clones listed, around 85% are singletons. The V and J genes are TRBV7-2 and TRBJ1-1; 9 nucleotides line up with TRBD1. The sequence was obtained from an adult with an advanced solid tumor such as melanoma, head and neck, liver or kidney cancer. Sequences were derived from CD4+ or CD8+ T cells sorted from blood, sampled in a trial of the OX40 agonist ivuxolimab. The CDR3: CASSQSGQGGTEAFF. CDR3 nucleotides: TGTGCCAGCAGCCAATCGGGACAGGGTGGCACTGAAGCTTTCTTT.